This TCR beta chain was captured by sequencing in a study of neoadjuvant anti-PD-1 for oral cavity cancer. Only in-frame clones appear in the TCRdb table, and some are missing; sequencing was by immunoSEQ multiplex PCR. In the table there are about 15,000 clones, 35% to 50% of which are singletons. This clone was observed many times. The sample's time point: after neoadjuvant nivolumab, at surgical resection. With 9 bases removed from V and 8 bases from J, the gap between germline ends came to 10 bases. The CDR3 is made up of 11 amino acids. Germline loops: CDR1 MDHEN, CDR2 SYDVKM. The sample in question was tumor tissue, obtained after nivolumab (anti-PD-1) treatment. This TCR came from a person aged 40 to 85 with oral cavity squamous cell carcinoma. The rearrangement links TRBV28 to TRBJ1-4; the D is unclear. This CDR3 is CASRGWEKLFF. DNA for the CDR3: TGTGCCAGTCGTGGGTGGGAAAAACTGTTTTTT.